This T cell receptor beta chain derives from a study of blood T cells in healthy people across ages. Through a sample-barcoded 5' primer and a J-beta primer mix, a second PCR was run for 7 to 11 cycles. TCRdb reprocessed the 5' RACE reads via MiXCR and lists one record per CDR3 protein. Among 650,000 to 1,000,000 distinct CDR3 sequences listed, around 36% were seen once. V lost 5 bases to trimming and J lost 0 bases, with 8 bases between them. CDR3 length: 14 residues. Sequencing used blood. The receptor comes from a man aged 18 to 29 in good health. The rearrangement uses TRBV12-3 or TRBV12-4 and TRBJ1-5; D is unresolved. Here the CDR3 DNA reads TGTGCCAGCAGTCAGGAGTATAGCAATCAGCCCCAGCATTTT. This encodes CASSQEYSNQPQHF.